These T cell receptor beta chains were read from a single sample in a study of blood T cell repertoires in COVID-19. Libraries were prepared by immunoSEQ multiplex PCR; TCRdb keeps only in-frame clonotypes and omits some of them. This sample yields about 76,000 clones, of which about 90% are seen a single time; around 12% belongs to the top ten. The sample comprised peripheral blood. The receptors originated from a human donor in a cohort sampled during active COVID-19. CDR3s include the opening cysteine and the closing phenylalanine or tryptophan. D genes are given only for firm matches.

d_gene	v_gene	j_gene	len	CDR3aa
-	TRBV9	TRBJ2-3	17	CASSVEGVLLGTDTQYF
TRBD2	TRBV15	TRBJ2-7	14	CATSSGGWTYEQYF
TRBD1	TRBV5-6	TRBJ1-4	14	CASSSGTVDEKLFF
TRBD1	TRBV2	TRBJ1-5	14	CASSGQGVAQPQHF
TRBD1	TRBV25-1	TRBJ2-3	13	CASKGQSTDTQYF
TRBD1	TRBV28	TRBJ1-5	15	CASRPRQGAVMTQHF
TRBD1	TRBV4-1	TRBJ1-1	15	CASSQVDREKSEAFF
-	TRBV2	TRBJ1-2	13	CASSEEINYGYTF
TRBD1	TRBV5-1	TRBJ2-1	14	CASSQLTGGDEQFF
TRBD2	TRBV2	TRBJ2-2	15	CASSVTSGGTGELFF
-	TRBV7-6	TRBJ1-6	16	CASSLRGSSYNSPLHF
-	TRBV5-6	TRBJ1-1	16	CASSLMILDMNTEAFF
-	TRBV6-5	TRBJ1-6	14	CASSIQGPNSPLHF
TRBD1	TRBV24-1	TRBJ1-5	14	CASNPGQGQQPQHF
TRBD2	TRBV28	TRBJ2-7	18	CASSPPLAGALTSYEQYF
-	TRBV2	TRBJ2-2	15	CASVGGGVDTGELFF
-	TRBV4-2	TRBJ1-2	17	CASSQDGAGGVFYGYTF
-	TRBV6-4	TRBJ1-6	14	CASRGRAGNSPLHF
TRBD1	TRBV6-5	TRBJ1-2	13	CASSYKGAYGYTF
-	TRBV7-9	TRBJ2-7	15	CASSLVPTGTYEQYF
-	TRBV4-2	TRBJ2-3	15	CASSQEAASTDTQYF
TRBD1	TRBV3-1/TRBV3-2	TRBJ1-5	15	CASSQQGDYNQPQHF
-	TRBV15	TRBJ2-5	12	CATSRDIETQYF
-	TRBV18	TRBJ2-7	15	CASSPRTSSSYEQYF
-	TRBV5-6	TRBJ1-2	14	CASSLRVHQVGYTF
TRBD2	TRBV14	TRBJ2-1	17	CASSQDGLAGGYNEQFF
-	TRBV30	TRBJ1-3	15	CARTSSRGSGNTIYF
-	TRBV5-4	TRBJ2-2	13	CASSLRDAGELFF
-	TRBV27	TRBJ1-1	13	CASSLQGNTEAFF
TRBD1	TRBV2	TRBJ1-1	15	CASSLIGTGNTEAFF
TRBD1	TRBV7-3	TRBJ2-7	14	CASSPGQATYEQYF
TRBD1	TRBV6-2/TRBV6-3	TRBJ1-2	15	CASSPAGQSNYGYTF
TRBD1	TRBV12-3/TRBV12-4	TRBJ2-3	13	CASSRTGAETQYF
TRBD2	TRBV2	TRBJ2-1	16	CASRATSGGPGNEQFF
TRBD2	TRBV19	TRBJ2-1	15	CASSIPSGSYNEQFF
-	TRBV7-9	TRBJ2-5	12	CASSTPQETQYF
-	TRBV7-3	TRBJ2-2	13	CASSLSNTGELFF
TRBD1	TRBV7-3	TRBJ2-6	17	CASSLRGQRSGANVLTF
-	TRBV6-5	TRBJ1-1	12	CASSQYNTEAFF
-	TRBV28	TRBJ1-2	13	CASSSRVTYGYTF
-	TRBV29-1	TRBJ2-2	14	CSVLDQGTTGELFF
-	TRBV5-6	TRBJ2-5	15	CASSLVGYGQETQYF
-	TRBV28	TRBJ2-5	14	CASSFLGQQETQYF
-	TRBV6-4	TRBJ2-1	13	CASSEQGGNEQFF
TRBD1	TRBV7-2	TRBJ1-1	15	CASSLVGGGASAAFF
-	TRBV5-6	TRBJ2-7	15	CASSLPDGHSYEQYF
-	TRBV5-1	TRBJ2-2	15	CASRGSGLGTGELFF
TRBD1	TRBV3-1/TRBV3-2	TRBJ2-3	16	CASSQGGQSSTDTQYF
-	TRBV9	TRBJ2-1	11	CASSVGDEQFF
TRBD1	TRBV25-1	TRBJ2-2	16	CASTEDGTGNTGELFF
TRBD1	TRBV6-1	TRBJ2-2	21	CASSEALLDRGYHTRTGELFF